The sequence of this TCR beta chain was determined in a study of shared clonotypes between healthy human individuals. About this clone itself: Its antigen is not known.

CDR1 is GTSNPN and CDR2 is SVGIG in the germline V gene (reference sequence). This CDR3 region has 13 residues. Trimming took 0 bases from V and 3 from J, leaving 6 bases between them. The data were produced by immunoSEQ multiplex PCR, yet TCRdb's version contains in-frame clones alone and is incomplete. The repertoire has a few million clones, approximately 93% of them found once; the top ten carry around 0.4%. Study-wide results and limits: A handful of donors shared around 5% of their naive CD4 clonotypes. Larger richness was generally estimated for naive than memory subsets. Generation of non-shared clonotypes was less probable than generation of clonotypes shared by all four donors. Rarefaction gave evidence that sorted-subset sequencing remained incomplete despite large depth.

The chain is built from TRBV30 and TRBJ1-5, with D hard to call. This TCR derives from a man aged 18 to 29 in good health. Some clones in this sample may be carry-over from other donors' samples. The sequenced sample was naive CD4+ T cells from PBMCs. The subset was: CD45RA+ positively selected. CDR3 sequence (DNA): TGTGCCTGGAGTGTACACCTCAATCAGCCCCAGCATTTT. Translating it yields CAWSVHLNQPQHF.